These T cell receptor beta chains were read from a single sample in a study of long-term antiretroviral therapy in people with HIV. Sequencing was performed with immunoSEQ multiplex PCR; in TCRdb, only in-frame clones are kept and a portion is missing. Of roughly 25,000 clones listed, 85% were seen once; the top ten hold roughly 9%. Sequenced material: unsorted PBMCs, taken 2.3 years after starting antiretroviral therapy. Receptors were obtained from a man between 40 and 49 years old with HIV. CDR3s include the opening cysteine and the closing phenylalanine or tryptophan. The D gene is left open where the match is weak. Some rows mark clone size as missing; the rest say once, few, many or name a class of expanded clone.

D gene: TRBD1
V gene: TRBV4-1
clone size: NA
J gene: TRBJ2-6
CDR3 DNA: TGCGCCAGCAGCACTCCGACAGGGACCGTCTCTGGGGCCAACGTCCTGACTTTC
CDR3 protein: CASSTPTGTVSGANVLTF

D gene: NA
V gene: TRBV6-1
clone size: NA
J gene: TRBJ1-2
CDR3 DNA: TGTGCCAGCAGTGAAAGTGTGACAGCATCCCCCTATGGCTACACCTTC
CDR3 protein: CASSESVTASPYGYTF

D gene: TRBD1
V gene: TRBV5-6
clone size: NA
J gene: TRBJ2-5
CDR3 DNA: TGTGCCAGCAGCGGACGGACAGGGGGAGAAGAGACCCAGTACTTC
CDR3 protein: CASSGRTGGEETQYF

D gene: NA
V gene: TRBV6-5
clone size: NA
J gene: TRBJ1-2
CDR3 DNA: TGTGCCAGCAGTTCCGCGGGGGGCGTCTATGGCTACACCTTC
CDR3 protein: CASSSAGGVYGYTF

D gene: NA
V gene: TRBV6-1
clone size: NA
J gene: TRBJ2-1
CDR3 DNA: TGTGCCAGCAGTCGGGGCGGACGGAATGAGCAGTTCTTC
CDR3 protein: CASSRGGRNEQFF

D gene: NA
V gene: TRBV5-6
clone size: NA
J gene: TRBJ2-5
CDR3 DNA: TGTGCCAGCAGCTTGTGGGACGGAGAGACCCAGTACTTC
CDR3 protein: CASSLWDGETQYF

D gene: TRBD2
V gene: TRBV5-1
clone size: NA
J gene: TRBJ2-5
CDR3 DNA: TGCGCCAGCAGTAGCGGGAGGTACCAAGAGACCCAGTACTTC
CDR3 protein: CASSSGRYQETQYF

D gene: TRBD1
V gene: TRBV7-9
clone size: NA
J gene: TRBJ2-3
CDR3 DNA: TGTGCCAGCAGCTTAGGTCTGGGACAGCCCACGTCGGATACGCAGTATTTT
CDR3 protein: CASSLGLGQPTSDTQYF

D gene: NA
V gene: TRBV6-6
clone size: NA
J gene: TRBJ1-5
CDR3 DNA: TGTGCCAGCAGTCCTGACCGGGGAGGCAATCAGCCCCAGCATTTT
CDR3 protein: CASSPDRGGNQPQHF

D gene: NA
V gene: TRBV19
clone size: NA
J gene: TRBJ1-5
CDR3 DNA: TGTGCCAGTAGTCTGGAACTAGACAATCAGCCCCAGCATTTT
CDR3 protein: CASSLELDNQPQHF

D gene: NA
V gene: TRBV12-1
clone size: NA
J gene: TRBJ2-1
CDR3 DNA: TGTGCCAGCAGCTTTCGGGACAGCCTTTGCTCCTACAATGAGCAGTTCTTC
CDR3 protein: CASSFRDSLCSYNEQFF

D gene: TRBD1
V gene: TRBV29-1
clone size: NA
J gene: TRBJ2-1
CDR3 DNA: TGCAGCGTTCACTTAGGGGGCGCCCCGGGTAATGAGCAGTTCTTC
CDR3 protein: CSVHLGGAPGNEQFF

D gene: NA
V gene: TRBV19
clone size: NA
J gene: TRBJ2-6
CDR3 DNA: TGTGCCAGTAGTATTAACAGGGAGCGCTCTGGGGCCAACGTCCTGACTTTC
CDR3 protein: CASSINRERSGANVLTF

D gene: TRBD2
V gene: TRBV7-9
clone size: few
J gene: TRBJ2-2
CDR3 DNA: TGTGCCAGCAGCTCACTAGCGGGACCCGGGGAGCTGTTTTTT
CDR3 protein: CASSSLAGPGELFF

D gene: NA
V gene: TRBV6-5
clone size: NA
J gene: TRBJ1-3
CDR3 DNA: TGTGCCAGCAGTGGAGGGAGCTCTGGAAACACCATATATTTT
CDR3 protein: CASSGGSSGNTIYF

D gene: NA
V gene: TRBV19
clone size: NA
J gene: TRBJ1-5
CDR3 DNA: TGTGCCAGTAGTGCCGGACAGAATGATCGTAGCAATCAGCCCCAGCATTTT
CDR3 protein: CASSAGQNDRSNQPQHF

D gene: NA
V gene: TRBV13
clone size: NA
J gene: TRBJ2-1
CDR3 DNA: TGTGCCAGCAGCTTAGGTGGGTGGGATGAGCAGTTCTTC
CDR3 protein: CASSLGGWDEQFF

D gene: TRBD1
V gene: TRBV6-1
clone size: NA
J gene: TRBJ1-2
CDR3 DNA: TGTGCCAGCAGTGAAGCACGACAGGGGGCTTCTGGCTACACCTTC
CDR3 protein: CASSEARQGASGYTF

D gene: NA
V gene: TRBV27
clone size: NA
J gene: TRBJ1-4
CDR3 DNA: TGTGCCAGCAGTTTATCGTGGGGAACTAATGAAAAACTGTTTTTT
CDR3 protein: CASSLSWGTNEKLFF

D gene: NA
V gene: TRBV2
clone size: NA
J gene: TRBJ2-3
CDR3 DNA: TGTGCCAGCTATGCGGGACACAGCACAGATACGCAGTATTTT
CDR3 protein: CASYAGHSTDTQYF

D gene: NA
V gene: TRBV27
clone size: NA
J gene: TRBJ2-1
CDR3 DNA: NA
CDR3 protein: CASSTSTSGWYNEQFF

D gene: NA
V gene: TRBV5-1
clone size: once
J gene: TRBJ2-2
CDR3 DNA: TGCGCCAGCAGGTTAGGGTGGGAGCTGTTTTTT
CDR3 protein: CASRLGWELFF

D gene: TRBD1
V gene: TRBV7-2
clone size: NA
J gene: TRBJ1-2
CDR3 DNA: TGTGCCAGCAGCAGTGGACAGGGGACCGATAACTATGGCTACACCTTC
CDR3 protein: CASSSGQGTDNYGYTF

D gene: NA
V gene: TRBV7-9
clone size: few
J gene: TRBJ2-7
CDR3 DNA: TGTGCCAGCAGCTCCTGGACTGCATACGAGCAGTACTTC
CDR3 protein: CASSSWTAYEQYF

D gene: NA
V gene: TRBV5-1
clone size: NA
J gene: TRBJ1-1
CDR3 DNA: TGCGCCAGCAGCTCCCAGGGAAACATGAACACTGAAGCTTTCTTT
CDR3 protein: CASSSQGNMNTEAFF

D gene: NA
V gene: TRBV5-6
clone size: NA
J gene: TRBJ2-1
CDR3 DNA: TGTGCCAGCAGCTTGGGGACGTCTACCCTACGCAATGAGCAGTTCTTC
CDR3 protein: CASSLGTSTLRNEQFF

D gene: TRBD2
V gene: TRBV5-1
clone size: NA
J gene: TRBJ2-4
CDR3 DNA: TGCGCCAGCAGCCTAACCTCTAGCGGGGGGGCCGGGTGGAGAAACATTCAGTACTTC
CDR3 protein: CASSLTSSGGAGWRNIQYF

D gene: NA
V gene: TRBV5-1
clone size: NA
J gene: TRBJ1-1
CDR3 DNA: TGCGCCAGCAGCTCTGGAAGGGGGGTCACTGAAGCTTTCTTT
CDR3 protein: CASSSGRGVTEAFF

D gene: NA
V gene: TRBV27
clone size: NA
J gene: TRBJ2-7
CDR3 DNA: TGTGCCAGCAGTCCCCACGGGACTCTTAAAGTTGACGAGCAGTACTTC
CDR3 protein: CASSPHGTLKVDEQYF

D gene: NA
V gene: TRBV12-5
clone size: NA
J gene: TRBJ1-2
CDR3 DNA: TGTGCTAGTGGTTTGGTACAGGGAACCGTCTCTGACTATGGCTACACCTTC
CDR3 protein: CASGLVQGTVSDYGYTF

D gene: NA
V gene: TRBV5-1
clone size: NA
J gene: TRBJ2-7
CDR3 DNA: TGCGCCAGCAGCTCCACAGGCGCCGAGCAGTACTTC
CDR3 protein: CASSSTGAEQYF

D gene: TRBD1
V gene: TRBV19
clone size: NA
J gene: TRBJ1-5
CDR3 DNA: TGTGCCAGTAGTAGGGACAGAGAAAGCTCCACCAATCAGCCCCAGCATTTT
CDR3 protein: CASSRDRESSTNQPQHF

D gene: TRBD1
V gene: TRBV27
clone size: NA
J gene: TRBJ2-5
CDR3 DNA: TGTGCCAGCAGTCCGACCTGGTATACAGGGGAACCAGAGACCCAGTACTTC
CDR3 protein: CASSPTWYTGEPETQYF

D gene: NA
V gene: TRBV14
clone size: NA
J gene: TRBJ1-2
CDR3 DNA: TGTGCCAGCAGCCAATCAGCTCCTAACTATGGCTACACCTTC
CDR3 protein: CASSQSAPNYGYTF

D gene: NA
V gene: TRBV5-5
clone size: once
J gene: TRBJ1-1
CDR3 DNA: TGTGCCAGCAGCTTGTGGGGGCTAGACACTGAAGCTTTCTTT
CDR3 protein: CASSLWGLDTEAFF

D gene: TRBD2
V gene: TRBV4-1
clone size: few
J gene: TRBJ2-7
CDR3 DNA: TGCGCCAGCAGCCAAGCCCAGCGGGGAACCTACGAGCAGTACTTC
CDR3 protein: CASSQAQRGTYEQYF

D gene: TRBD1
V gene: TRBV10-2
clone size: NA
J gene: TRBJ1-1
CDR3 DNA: TGCGCCAGCAGTGAGACAGGGGCGAACACTGAAGCTTTCTTT
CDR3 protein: CASSETGANTEAFF

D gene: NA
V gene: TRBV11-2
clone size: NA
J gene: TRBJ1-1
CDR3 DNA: TGTGCCAGCCAAGACGGGTCCACTGAAGCTTTCTTT
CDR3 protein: CASQDGSTEAFF

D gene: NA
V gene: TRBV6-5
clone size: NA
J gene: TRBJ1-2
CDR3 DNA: TGTGCCAGCAGTCAGGACCCCGGCAATGGCTACACCTTC
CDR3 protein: CASSQDPGNGYTF

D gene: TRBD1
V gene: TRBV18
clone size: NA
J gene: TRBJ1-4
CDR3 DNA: TGTGCCAGCTCACCAGGACAGGCGGGTGAAAAACTGTTTTTT
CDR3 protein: CASSPGQAGEKLFF

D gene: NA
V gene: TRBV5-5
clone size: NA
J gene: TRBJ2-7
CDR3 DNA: TGTGCCAGCAGCCACGGACAGCCGGGTGGGGAGCAGTACTTC
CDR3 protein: CASSHGQPGGEQYF

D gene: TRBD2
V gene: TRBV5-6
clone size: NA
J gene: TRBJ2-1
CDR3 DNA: TGTGCCAGCAGCACGGGACTAGCGGGGAGTACCTACAATGAGCAGTTCTTC
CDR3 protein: CASSTGLAGSTYNEQFF

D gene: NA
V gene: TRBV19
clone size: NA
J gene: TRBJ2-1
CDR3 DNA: TGTGCCAGTAGTATAGGGGAGCTCAATGAGCAGTTCTTC
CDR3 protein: CASSIGELNEQFF

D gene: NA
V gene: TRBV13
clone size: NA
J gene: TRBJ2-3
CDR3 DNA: TGTGCCAGCAGCTCCCCACTCCTGTCCACAGATACGCAGTATTTT
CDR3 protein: CASSSPLLSTDTQYF

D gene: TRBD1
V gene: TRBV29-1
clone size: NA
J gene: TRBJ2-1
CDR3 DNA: TGCAGCGTTGAAGGGACAGGGATGCGGAATGAGCAGTTCTTC
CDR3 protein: CSVEGTGMRNEQFF

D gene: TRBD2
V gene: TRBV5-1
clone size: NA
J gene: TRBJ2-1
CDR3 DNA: TGCGCCAGCAGCTTGGCGTCTAGCGGGAGAAATGAGCAGTTCTTC
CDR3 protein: CASSLASSGRNEQFF

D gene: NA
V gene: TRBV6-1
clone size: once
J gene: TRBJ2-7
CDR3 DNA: TGTGCCAGCAGTGAAGACGCCGGGGCCTCCTACGAGCAGTACTTC
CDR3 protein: CASSEDAGASYEQYF

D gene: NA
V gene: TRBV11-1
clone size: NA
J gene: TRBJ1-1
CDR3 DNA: TGTGCCAGCGGGACACCGAACACTGAAGCTTTCTTT
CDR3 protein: CASGTPNTEAFF

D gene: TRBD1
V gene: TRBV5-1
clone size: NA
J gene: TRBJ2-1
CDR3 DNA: TGCGCCAGCAGTACAGGGGGCTACAATGAGCAGTTCTTC
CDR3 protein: CASSTGGYNEQFF

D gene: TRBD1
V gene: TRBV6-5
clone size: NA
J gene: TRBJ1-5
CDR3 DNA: TGTGCCAGCAGTCTTCAGGGAGGGGGCGATCAGCCCCAGCATTTT
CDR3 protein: CASSLQGGGDQPQHF

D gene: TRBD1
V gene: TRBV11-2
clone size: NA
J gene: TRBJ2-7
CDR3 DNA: TGTGCCAGCAGCCCCGGACAGGCAACCTCCTACGAGCAGTACTTC
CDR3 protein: CASSPGQATSYEQYF

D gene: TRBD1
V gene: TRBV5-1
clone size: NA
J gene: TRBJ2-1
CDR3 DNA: TGCGCCAGCAGCCGGGACAGGGTTGACGATGAGCAGTTCTTC
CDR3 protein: CASSRDRVDDEQFF

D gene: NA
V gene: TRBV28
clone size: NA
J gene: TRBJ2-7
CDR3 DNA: TGTGCCAGCAGTTGGGTTATTGAGCAGTACTTC
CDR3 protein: CASSWVIEQYF

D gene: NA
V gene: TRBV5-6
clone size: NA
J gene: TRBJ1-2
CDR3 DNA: TGTGCCAGCAGCTTGGGTCCGCTTTCCCGCTATGGCTACACCTTC
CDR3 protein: CASSLGPLSRYGYTF

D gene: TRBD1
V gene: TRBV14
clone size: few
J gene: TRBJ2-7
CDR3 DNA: TGTGCCAGCAGCCAATCAGGTTGGAGGACAGGACCCTACGAGCAGTACTTC
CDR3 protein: CASSQSGWRTGPYEQYF

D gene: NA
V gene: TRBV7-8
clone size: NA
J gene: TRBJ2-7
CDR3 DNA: TGTGCCAGCAGCTTAGGCGGCAGGGGCGGCTACGAGCAGTACTTC
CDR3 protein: CASSLGGRGGYEQYF

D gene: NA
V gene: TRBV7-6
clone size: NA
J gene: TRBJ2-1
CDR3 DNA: TGTGCCAGCAGCTTATCTGTTAGCGCCTACAATGAGCAGTTCTTC
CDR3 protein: CASSLSVSAYNEQFF